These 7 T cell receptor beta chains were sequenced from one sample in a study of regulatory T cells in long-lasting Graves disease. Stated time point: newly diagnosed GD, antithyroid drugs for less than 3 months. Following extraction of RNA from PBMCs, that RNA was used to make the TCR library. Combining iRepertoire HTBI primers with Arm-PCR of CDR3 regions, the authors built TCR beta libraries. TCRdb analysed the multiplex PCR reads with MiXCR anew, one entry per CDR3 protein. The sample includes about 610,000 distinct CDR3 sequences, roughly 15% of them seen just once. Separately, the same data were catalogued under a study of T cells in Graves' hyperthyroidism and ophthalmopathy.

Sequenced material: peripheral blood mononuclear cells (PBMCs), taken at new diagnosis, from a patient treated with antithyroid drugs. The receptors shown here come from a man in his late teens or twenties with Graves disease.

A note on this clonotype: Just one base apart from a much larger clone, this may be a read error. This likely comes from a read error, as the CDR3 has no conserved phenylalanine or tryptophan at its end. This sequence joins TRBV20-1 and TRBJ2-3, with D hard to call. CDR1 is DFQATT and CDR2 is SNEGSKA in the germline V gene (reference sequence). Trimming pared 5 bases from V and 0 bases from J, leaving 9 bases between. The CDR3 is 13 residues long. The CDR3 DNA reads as TGCAGTGCTCCCTCGATCAGCACAGATACGCAGTATTCT. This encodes CSAPSISTDTQYS.

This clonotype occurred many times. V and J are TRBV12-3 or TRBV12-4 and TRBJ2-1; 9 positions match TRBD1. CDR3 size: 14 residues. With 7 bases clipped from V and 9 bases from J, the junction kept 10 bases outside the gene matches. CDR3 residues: CASNLPGQGGEQFF. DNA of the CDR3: TGTGCCAGCAATCTGCCGGGACAGGGCGGTGAGCAGTTCTTC.

As DNA, the CDR3 is TGTGCCAGCAGCTTAGTAACAGGTTCTAAAGAGACCCAGTACTTC. It is translated as CASSLVTGSKETQYF. V gene TRBV7-9 combines with J gene TRBJ2-5; weak D call: TRBD1 (5 bases). Per the germline V gene, CDR1 is SEHNR and CDR2 is FQNEAQ (reference sequence). This CDR3 has 15 amino acids. The ends were cut back, 1 base at V and 3 bases at J, with 12 bases in the middle.

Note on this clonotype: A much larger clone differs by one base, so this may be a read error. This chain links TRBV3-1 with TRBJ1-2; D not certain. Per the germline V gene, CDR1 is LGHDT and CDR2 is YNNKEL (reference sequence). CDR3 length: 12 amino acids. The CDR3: CASTRGQLGHTF. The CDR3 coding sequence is TGTGCCAGCACCCGAGGGCAGCTTGGCCACACCTTC.

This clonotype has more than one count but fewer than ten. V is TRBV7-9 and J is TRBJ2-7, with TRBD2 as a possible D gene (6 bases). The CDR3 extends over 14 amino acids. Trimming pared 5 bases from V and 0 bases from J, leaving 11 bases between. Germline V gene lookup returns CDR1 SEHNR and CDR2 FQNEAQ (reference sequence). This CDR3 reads CASSRVGSSYEQYF. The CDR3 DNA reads TGTGCCAGCAGCCGGGTCGGGAGCTCCTACGAGCAGTACTTC. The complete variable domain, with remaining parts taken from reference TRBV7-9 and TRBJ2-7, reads DTGVSQNPRHKITKRGQNVTFRCDPISEHNRLYWYRQTLGQGPEFLTYFQNEAQLEKSRLLSDRFSAERPKGSFSTLEIQRTEQGDSAMYLCASSRVGSSYEQYFGPGTRLTVT.

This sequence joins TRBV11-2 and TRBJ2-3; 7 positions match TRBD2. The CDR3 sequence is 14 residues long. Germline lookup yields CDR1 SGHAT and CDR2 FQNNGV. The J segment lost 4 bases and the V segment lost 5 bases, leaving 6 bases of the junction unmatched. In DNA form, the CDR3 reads TGTGCCAGCAGCCTCGGGGGGTTGTCAGATACGCAGTATTTT. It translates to CASSLGGLSDTQYF.

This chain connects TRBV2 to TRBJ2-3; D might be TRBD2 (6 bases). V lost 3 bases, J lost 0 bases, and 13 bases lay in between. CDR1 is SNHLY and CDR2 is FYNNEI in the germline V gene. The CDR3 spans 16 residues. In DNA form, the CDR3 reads TGTGCCAGCAGTGAGGCGGGGAGTTCTAGCACAGATACGCAGTATTTT. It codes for CASSEAGSSSTDTQYF.